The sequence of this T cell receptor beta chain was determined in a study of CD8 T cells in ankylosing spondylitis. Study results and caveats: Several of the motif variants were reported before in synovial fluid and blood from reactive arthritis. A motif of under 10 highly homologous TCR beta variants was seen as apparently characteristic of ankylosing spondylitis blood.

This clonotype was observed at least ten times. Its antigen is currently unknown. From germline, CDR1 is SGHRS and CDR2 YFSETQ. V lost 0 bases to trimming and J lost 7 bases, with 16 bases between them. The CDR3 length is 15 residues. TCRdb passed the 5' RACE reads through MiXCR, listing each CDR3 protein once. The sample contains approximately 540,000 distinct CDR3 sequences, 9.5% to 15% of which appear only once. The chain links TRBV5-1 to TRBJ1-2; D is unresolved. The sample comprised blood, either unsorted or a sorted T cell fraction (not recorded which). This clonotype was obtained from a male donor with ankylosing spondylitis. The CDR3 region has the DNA TGCGCCAGCAGCTTGGATCTATCTACCAGTGGTGGCTACACCTTC. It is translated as CASSLDLSTSGGYTF.